The 17 T cell receptor beta chains presented below share a single source sample, sequenced in a study of beta chain features in type 1 diabetes. Expressed TCRB transcripts were sequenced, since all the RNA that had been isolated was reverse transcribed. The data were produced by immunoSEQ multiplex PCR, yet TCRdb's version contains in-frame clones alone and is incomplete. The sample records about 410,000 clones, roughly 13% being singletons. The sample taken for sequencing was naive CD4+ T cells from blood. The origin of the receptors is a man aged 25-40 years in good health.

This rearrangement joins TRBV5-1 to TRBJ1-5, with TRBD1 as a possible D gene (6 bases). V was shortened by 4 bases and J by 10 bases, with 21 bases between the two germline ends. Germline CDR1 and CDR2: SGHRS and YFSETQ. The CDR3 loop spans 15 amino acids. Here the CDR3 DNA reads TGCGCCAGCAGCCGAACAGGGAACGAGGGGTACCCCCAGCATTTT. Residues: CASSRTGNEGYPQHF.

This clone was seen a few times. This chain uses TRBV9 with TRBJ2-2; 12 bases match TRBD2. V lost 4 bases and J lost 4; bases outside the gene matches: 2. The CDR3 has 15 amino acids. Germline CDR1 is SGDLS and CDR2 is YYNGEE. The CDR3 nucleotides are TGTGCCAGCAGCAGGACTAGCGGGACCACCGGGGAGCTGTTTTTT. Translating gives CASSRTSGTTGELFF.

Only a few counts were recorded for this clone. The V call is TRBV7-3, the J call TRBJ2-1; D is possibly TRBD2 (6 bases). The V end was cut by 1 base, the J end by 6 bases, with 19 bases between. CDR1 SGHTA and CDR2 FQGTGA come from the germline V gene. The CDR3 totals 17 residues. The CDR3 DNA sequence: TGTGCCAGCAGCTTAATGCCTAGCGCCGGAGTGCGCAATGAGCAGTTCTTC. Its translation: CASSLMPSAGVRNEQFF.

The V gene is TRBV9, the J gene TRBJ2-1; D uncertain. The CDR3 loop spans 12 amino acids. The V end lost 0 bases, the J end lost 9 bases, and 7 bases lay between the germline ends. Germline values: CDR1 SGDLS, CDR2 YYNGEE. CDR3 coding DNA: TGTGCCAGCAGCGTAGCCGAGACTGAGCAGTTCTTC. It is translated as CASSVAETEQFF.

The chain carries TRBV27 and TRBJ1-2; D might be TRBD1 (6 bases). Looked up from germline, CDR1 is MNHEY and CDR2 is SMNVEV (reference sequence). The V end lost 4 bases, the J end lost 4 bases, and 7 bases lay between the germline ends. The CDR3 has 12 residues. CDR3 DNA: TGTGCCAGCAGTTGGACAGTCTATGGCTACACCTTC. Residues: CASSWTVYGYTF.

The genes are TRBV6-1 and TRBJ2-6; TRBD1 aligns across 7 bases. In germline, CDR1 is MNHNS, CDR2 SASEGT. CDR3 length: 18 residues. Trimming at V came to 4 bases and at J to 0 bases, leaving 9 bases not matched to a gene. CDR3 sequence: CASSALTGDGSGANVLTF. The CDR3 DNA reads TGTGCCAGCAGTGCACTTACAGGGGACGGCTCTGGGGCCAACGTCCTGACTTTC.

This clone showed up just a few times. The chain links TRBV11-3 to TRBJ2-5; 13 nucleotides line up with TRBD2. V was clipped by 5 bases and J by 3 bases; unmatched bases: 3. The length of the CDR3 is 15 residues. Germline CDR1 SGHNT, CDR2 YENEEA. CDR3 nucleotides: TGTGCCAGCAGCCCTGGACTAGCGGGGGAAGAGACCCAGTACTTC. Amino acids: CASSPGLAGEETQYF.

This clone was observed once. The chain joins TRBV29-1 to TRBJ2-3; D uncertain. This CDR3 has 13 residues. The germline V and J ends were trimmed by 6 bases and 3 bases, with 13 bases remaining between them. The germline V gene has CDR1 SQVTM and CDR2 ANQGSEA. CDR3 protein: CSVKQSGTDTQYF. CDR3 nucleotide sequence: TGCAGCGTGAAGCAGAGTGGGACAGATACGCAGTATTTT.

This clone was detected only a few times. The chain combines TRBV7-6 with TRBJ1-1, with 7 bases identical to TRBD1. Per germline, CDR1 SGHVS and CDR2 FNYEAQ. There are 14 residues in the CDR3. V lost 2 bases, J lost 10 bases, and 10 bases stayed unmatched. As DNA, the CDR3 is TGTGCCAGCAGCTTAAATGAGGGGGCTAGCCCAGCTTTCTTT. Amino acids: CASSLNEGASPAFF.

The rearrangement links TRBV25-1 to TRBJ2-5, with D unresolved. The germline V gene has CDR1 MGHDK and CDR2 SYGVNS. V was pared by 6 bases and J by 4 bases, with 3 bases between. CDR3 length: 10 amino acids. The CDR3 spells CASSLETQYF. CDR3 bases: TGTGCCAGCAGCTTAGAGACCCAGTACTTC.

A word on this clone: The junction and the germline gene differ at one end; a read error may be behind it. The chain links TRBV12-5 to TRBJ2-5; TRBD2 might be the D (6 bases). This CDR3 contains 15 residues. Looked up from germline, CDR1 is LGHNT and CDR2 is FRNRAP. The CDR3 nucleotides read TGTGCTAGCGGTTCACGGGGCGTGGAGGGGGAGACCCAGTACTTC. It is translated as CASGSRGVEGETQYF.

This clone has only a few counts. Additional DNA sequences in this sample encode the identical CDR3. V usage is TRBV29-1 and J usage is TRBJ2-2; 9 bases are a match to TRBD2. The CDR3 runs 18 residues. Germline V gives CDR1 SQVTM, CDR2 ANQGSEA. V was clipped by 6 bases and J by 0 bases; unmatched bases: 14. In DNA form, the CDR3 reads TGCAGCGTCGTTGAGTGGCGGGAGGGACGCCCGAACACCGGGGAGCTGTTTTTT. This encodes CSVVEWREGRPNTGELFF.

The genes are TRBV7-2 and TRBJ2-1, with 13 bases matching TRBD2. CDR1 is SGHTA, CDR2 FQGNSA, per germline. This CDR3 spans 16 amino acids. After removal of 5 bases from V and 2 bases from J, the junction contained 3 bases not matched to a gene. Here the CDR3 reads CASSPGLAGAYNEQFF. In DNA form, the CDR3 reads TGTGCCAGCAGCCCCGGACTAGCGGGGGCCTACAATGAGCAGTTCTTC.

The sample holds a few counts of this clone. CDR3 DNA sequence: TGTGCCTGGAGTTCGGGACAGGGGCCCGCGATGGCCGGGGAGCTGTTTTTT. Protein sequence: CAWSSGQGPAMAGELFF. The chain is built from TRBV30 and TRBJ2-2, with 10 positions matching TRBD1. CDR1 and CDR2 (germline): GTSNPN, SVGIG (reference sequence). J was trimmed by 6 bases and V by 2 bases; bases with no gene match: 12. This CDR3 region has 17 residues.

This clone has more than one count but fewer than ten. Other DNA sequences in this specimen translate into the identical CDR3. The chain has TRBV7-2 and TRBJ2-7, with D perhaps matching TRBD2 (6 bases). V lost 5 bases and J lost 0, with 11 bases in between. This CDR3 contains 14 residues. From germline, CDR1 is SGHTA and CDR2 FQGNSA. CDR3 region: CASSPVGGSYEQYF. CDR3 sequence (DNA): TGTGCCAGCAGCCCTGTGGGAGGCTCCTACGAGCAGTACTTC. The full variable domain, completed using reference TRBV7-2 and TRBJ2-7, is GAGVSQSPSNKVTEKGKDVELRCDPISGHTALYWYRQSLGQGLEFLIYFQGNSAPDKSGLPSDRFSAERTGGSVSTLTIQRTQQEDSAVYLCASSPVGGSYEQYFGPGTRLTVT.

V and J are TRBV25-1 and TRBJ2-3, with D tentatively TRBD2 (5 bases). V lost 4 bases and J lost 4, with 15 bases in between. The V gene's germline CDR1 is MGHDK and CDR2 SYGVNS. This CDR3 is built from 15 residues. This CDR3 is CASSALGGWADTQYF. DNA of the CDR3: TGTGCCAGCAGTGCTTTGGGCGGGTGGGCAGATACGCAGTATTTT. Using reference TRBV25-1 and TRBJ2-3 for the parts outside the CDR3, the full variable domain is EADIYQTPRYLVIGTGKKITLECSQTMGHDKMYWYQQDPGMELHLIHYSYGVNSTEKGDLSSESTVSRIRTEHFPLTLESARPSHTSQYLCASSALGGWADTQYFGPGTRLTVL.

This clone was detected only a few times. This chain joins TRBV29-1 and TRBJ2-7; no clear D gene. The V gene lost 2 bases and the J gene lost 3 bases, with 8 bases spanning the gap. The CDR3 sequence is 12 residues long. The germline V gene encodes CDR1 SQVTM and CDR2 ANQGSEA. The CDR3 region is CSVETAIYEQYF. CDR3 sequence (DNA): TGCAGCGTTGAAACGGCAATCTACGAGCAGTACTTC.